This TCR beta chain was captured by sequencing in a study of T cell responses to AZD1222 COVID-19 vaccine. The study, taken as a whole, reports: The repertoires were collected only after the peak T cell response. Breadth and depth of Spike-specific TCRs rose after two AZD1222 doses.

With respect to this clone: What it recognizes is unknown.

Assay used: immunoSEQ multiplex PCR; TCRdb lists only in-frame clones, some missing. The table includes tens of thousands of clones, roughly nine tenths detected once. This clonotype was obtained from an adult who received the AZD1222 COVID-19 vaccine. The material was peripheral blood, obtained 28 days after the second AZD1222 dose.

The CDR3 coding sequence is TGTGCCAGCTCTCGGAGAAGGGGAGCATATGAGCAGTACTTC. It is translated as CASSRRRGAYEQYF. This chain uses TRBV19 with TRBJ2-7; tentatively, D is TRBD1 or TRBD2 (5 bases each). CDR1 and CDR2 from the germline V gene are LNHDA and SQIVND (reference sequence). This CDR3 contains 14 residues. Trimming took 9 bases from V and 7 from J, leaving 22 bases between them. The variable domain in full, with the rest retrieved from reference TRBV19 and TRBJ2-7, is DGGITQSPKYLFRKEGQNVTLSCEQNLNHDAMYWYRQDPGQGLRLIYYSQIVNDFQKGDIAEGYSVSREKKESFPLTVTSAQKNPTAFYLCASSRRRGAYEQYFGPGTRLTVT.